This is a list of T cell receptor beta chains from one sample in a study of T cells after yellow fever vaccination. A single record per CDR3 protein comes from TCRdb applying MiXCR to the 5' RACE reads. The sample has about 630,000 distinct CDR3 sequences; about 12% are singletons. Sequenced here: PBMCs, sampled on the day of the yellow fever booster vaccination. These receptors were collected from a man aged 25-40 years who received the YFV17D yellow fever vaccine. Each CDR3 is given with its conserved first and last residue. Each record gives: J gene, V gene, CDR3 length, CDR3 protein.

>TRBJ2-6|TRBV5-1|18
CASSPGLAGSSGANVLTF
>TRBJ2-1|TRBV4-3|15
CASSIWEGAYNEQFF
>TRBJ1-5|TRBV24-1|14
CATSDYGSNQPQHF
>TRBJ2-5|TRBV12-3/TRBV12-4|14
CASSLSVGWETQYF
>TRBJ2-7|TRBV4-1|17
CASSQVFPAGEYDEQYF
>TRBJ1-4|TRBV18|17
CASSPPSPGTDNEKLFF
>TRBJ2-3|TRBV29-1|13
CSVEEGWTDTQYF
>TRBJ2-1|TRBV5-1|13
CASSTAGGNEQFF
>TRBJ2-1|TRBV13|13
CASSPNIHREQFF
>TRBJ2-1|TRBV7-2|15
CASSLALANYNEQFF
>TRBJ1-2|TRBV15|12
CATSRSAYGYTF
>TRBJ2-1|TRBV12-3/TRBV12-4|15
CASSLGTMAYNEQFF
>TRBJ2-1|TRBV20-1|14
CSASSGGKGNEQFF
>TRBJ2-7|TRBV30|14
CAWSRGGTGVEQYF
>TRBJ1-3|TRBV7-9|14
CASNIDISGNTIYF
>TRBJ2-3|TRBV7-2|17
CASSLVGLADSTDTQYF
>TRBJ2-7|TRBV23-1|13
CASSQGQGNEQYF
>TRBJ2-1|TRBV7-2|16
CASSLVGTSGSDEQFF
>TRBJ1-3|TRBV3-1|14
CASSARTGGNTIYF
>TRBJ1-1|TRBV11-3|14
CASSLEGAGTEAFF
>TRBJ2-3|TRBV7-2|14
CASSLDSYTDTQYF
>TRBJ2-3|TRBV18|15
CASSRPGLAADTQYF
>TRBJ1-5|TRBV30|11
CAWGREQPQHF
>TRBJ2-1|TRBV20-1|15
CSAGTSGLSYNEQFF
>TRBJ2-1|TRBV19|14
CASRVGQALNEQFF
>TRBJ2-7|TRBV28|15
CASTPASGPSYEQYF
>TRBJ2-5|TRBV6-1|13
CASRSGRKPSQYF
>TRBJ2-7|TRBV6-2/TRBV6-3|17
CASRSMPPQGSYYEQYF
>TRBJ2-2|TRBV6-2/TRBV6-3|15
CASTKLAGDAGELFF
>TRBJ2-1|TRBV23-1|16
CASSQPRLAGGPEQFF
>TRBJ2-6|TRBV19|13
CASSIGGANVLTF
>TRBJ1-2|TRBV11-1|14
CASSSGPRHVGYTF
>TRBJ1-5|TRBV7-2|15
CASSLAEGLRQPQHF
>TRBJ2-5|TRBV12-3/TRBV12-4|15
CASSPSTGVQETQYF
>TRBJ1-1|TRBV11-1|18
CASSLKAGTGLSNTEAFF
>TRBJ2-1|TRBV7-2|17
CASSLYWGRGAYNEQFF
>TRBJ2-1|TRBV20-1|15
CSANPGLAVYNEQFF
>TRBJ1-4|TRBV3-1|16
CASSPGRFATNEKLFF
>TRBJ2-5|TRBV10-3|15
CAINRGGRRQETQYF
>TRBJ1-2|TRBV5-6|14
CASSPGVPCYGYTF
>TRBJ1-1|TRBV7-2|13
CASSLTLYRGAFF
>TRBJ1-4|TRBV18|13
CASSRGENEKLFF
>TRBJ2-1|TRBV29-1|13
CSVALGVMRGQFF
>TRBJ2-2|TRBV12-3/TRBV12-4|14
CASTQTAVAGELFF
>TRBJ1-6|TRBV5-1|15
CASSLVGQGNSPLHF
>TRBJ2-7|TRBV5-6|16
CASSLKQRDKAYEQYF
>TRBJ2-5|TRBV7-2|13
CASSPGGLGTQYF
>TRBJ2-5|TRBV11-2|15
CASRTRSDHFETQYF
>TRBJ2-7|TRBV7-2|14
CASSLGMQFYEQYF